A selection of T cell receptor beta chains follows, all from one sample in a study of blood T cell repertoires in COVID-19. The protocol was immunoSEQ multiplex PCR, while the TCRdb copy is restricted to in-frame clones and leaves out a portion. The profile covers under 100,000 clones, with about nine tenths appearing a single time and about 16% taken by the ten largest. The sample consisted of peripheral blood. The source is a male donor with acute or convalescent COVID-19. Each CDR3 is given with its conserved first and last residue. D genes are given only for firm matches. A clone size is listed for some rows: how often the clone was seen (once, few, many), or a class if it is expanded.

v_gene	d_gene	j_gene	abundance	CDR3nt	CDR3aa
TRBV2	NA	TRBJ2-2	NA	TGTGCCAGCAGCGAAACCCGAGCCGCAGGGCATTCGGGTACCGGGGAGCTGTTTTTT	CASSETRAAGHSGTGELFF
TRBV24-1	TRBD2	TRBJ2-2	NA	TGTGCCACCAGTGACCCGACTAGCGGGGGTTTCCAGTACGGGGAGCTGTTTTTT	CATSDPTSGGFQYGELFF
TRBV7-8	NA	TRBJ1-5	once	TGTGCCAGCAGCTCCCTCCCCAGACAGGCTCAAAATCAGCCCCAGCATTTT	CASSSLPRQAQNQPQHF
TRBV5-4	TRBD1	TRBJ2-7	once	TGTGCCAGCAGCCCTCCGGGACAGGGTTCCTACGAGCAGTACTTC	CASSPPGQGSYEQYF
TRBV6-5	TRBD1	TRBJ2-5	few	TGTGCCAGCAGTACAGGGGTGGAGACCCAGTACTTC	CASSTGVETQYF
TRBV7-7	NA	TRBJ2-5	NA	TGTGCCAGCAGCGAAGGCGCCGGTGGGGCTCAAGAGACCCAGTACTTC	CASSEGAGGAQETQYF
TRBV7-3	TRBD2	TRBJ2-1	NA	TGTGCCAGCAGCTCCATAGCGGGGGGCTCCTACAATGAGCAGTTCTTC	CASSSIAGGSYNEQFF
TRBV29-1	TRBD2	TRBJ2-3	NA	TGCAGCGTTGGCGGGGGTTCGGGGACGCAGTATTTT	CSVGGGSGTQYF
TRBV30	NA	TRBJ1-1	NA	TGTGCCTGGTCACAGATGAACACTGAAGCTTTCTTT	CAWSQMNTEAFF
TRBV15	TRBD1	TRBJ1-4	NA	TGTGCCACCAGCAGAGTGCCCAATAAAGGGGGCACTAATGAAAAACTGTTTTTT	CATSRVPNKGGTNEKLFF
TRBV2	TRBD1	TRBJ1-5	NA	TGTGCCAGCAGGCCAGACAGGGGGGAGGGGACCCAGCATTTT	CASRPDRGEGTQHF
TRBV6-5	NA	TRBJ1-1	NA	TGTGCCAGCAGTTACTCGCAGGCGAACACTGAAGCTTTCTTT	CASSYSQANTEAFF
TRBV30	NA	TRBJ1-4	NA	TGTGCCTGGAGGCGGCAGGGAAACGAAAAACTGTTTTTT	CAWRRQGNEKLFF
TRBV10-3	NA	TRBJ1-6	NA	TGTGCCATCAGTGAGGGCAGGGTACTTTATAATTCACCCCTCCACTTT	CAISEGRVLYNSPLHF
TRBV11-2	NA	TRBJ1-1	NA	TGTGCCAGCAGCTTAGAGTTCGGGAGACGGAACACTGAAGCTTTCTTT	CASSLEFGRRNTEAFF
TRBV6-5	NA	TRBJ1-3	NA	TGTGCCAGCAGGCCACCGGGGAGCTCTGGAAACACCATATATTTT	CASRPPGSSGNTIYF
TRBV5-5	TRBD1	TRBJ1-6	NA	TGTGCCAGCAGCTTGTGGGTGGACAGGATTAATTCACCCCTCCACTTT	CASSLWVDRINSPLHF
TRBV19	TRBD2	TRBJ2-3	NA	TGTGCCAGTAGTAGGACTAGCGGGGGTACTAGCACAGATACGCAGTATTTT	CASSRTSGGTSTDTQYF
TRBV5-1	NA	TRBJ1-3	NA	TGCGCCAGCAGCTTAGTGGCAGGGACTGGAAACACCATATATTTT	CASSLVAGTGNTIYF
TRBV4-2	TRBD2	TRBJ2-7	NA	TGTGCCAGCAGCCACCACTTGGGCCGGGCGGGGGACGAGCAGTACTTC	CASSHHLGRAGDEQYF
TRBV19	NA	TRBJ1-5	NA	TGTGCCAGCACGACCCCTGGGAGCAGTCATCAGCCCCAGCATTTT	CASTTPGSSHQPQHF
TRBV28	NA	TRBJ1-2	NA	TGTGCCAGCAGTCCCTCAGGGGTTAACTATGGCTACACCTTC	CASSPSGVNYGYTF
TRBV2	TRBD1	TRBJ2-7	few	TGTGCCAGCAAGCTACAGGGGGCCTTGTCCAACGAGCAGTACTTC	CASKLQGALSNEQYF
TRBV7-8	NA	TRBJ2-7	NA	TGTGCCAGCAGCCACAATTACTACGAGCAGTACTTC	CASSHNYYEQYF
TRBV19	NA	TRBJ2-3	once	TGTGCCAGTAATGGCGGGGACACAGATACGCAGTATTTT	CASNGGDTDTQYF
TRBV29-1	NA	TRBJ2-3	NA	TGCAGCGTTGAAAAGGGGCCAGATACGCAGTATTTT	CSVEKGPDTQYF
TRBV5-1	NA	TRBJ2-1	NA	TGCGCCAGCAGCAGGGGTAGTAACAGTTACAATGAGCAGTTCTTC	CASSRGSNSYNEQFF
TRBV20-1	NA	TRBJ1-1	NA	TGCAGTGCTAGTCGGACTGAAGCTTTCTTT	CSASRTEAFF
TRBV14	NA	TRBJ1-1	NA	TGTGCCAGCAGCCCCCACCAGGGTTCGGCCACTGAAGCTTTCTTT	CASSPHQGSATEAFF
TRBV6-6	NA	TRBJ1-5	NA	TGTGCCAGCAGTTACTCTACGGGGGGGCCCCAGCCCCAGCATTTT	CASSYSTGGPQPQHF
TRBV19	TRBD1	TRBJ1-6	NA	TGTGCCAGTATCGCTACAACAGGGGTAGAGGGAAATTCACCCCTCCACTTT	CASIATTGVEGNSPLHF
TRBV7-9	NA	TRBJ2-5	NA	TGTGCCAGCGGGACGGGGGACCTCCAAGAGACCCAGTACTTC	CASGTGDLQETQYF
TRBV2	TRBD1	TRBJ1-5	NA	TGTGCCAGCAGTGGGTCAGGGGGCGGTCAGCCCCAGCATTTT	CASSGSGGGQPQHF
TRBV2	NA	TRBJ1-3	NA	TGTGCCAGCAGTGCAGGGCCGGGCTCCGGAAACACCATATATTTT	CASSAGPGSGNTIYF
TRBV5-1	NA	TRBJ1-1	few	TGCGCCAGCAGCTCGCAGGGGAATGGGAACACTGAAGCTTTCTTT	CASSSQGNGNTEAFF